The 21 T cell receptor delta chains listed next were all sequenced from one sample in a study of γδ T cells in repeated Plasmodium falciparum infection. TCRdb re-called the multiplex PCR reads through CATT. The table has roughly 93,000 delta-chain clones, 0.95% to 1% seen once. Gammadelta T cells were flow-sorted from PBMC into Vgamma9/Vdelta2+ and Vdelta2-negative populations for bulk analysis. The sequencing input was gamma-delta T cells from blood. These receptors were collected from a pool of human donors (malaria-infected and uninfected, not separated).

In regard to this clone: TCRdb has a much larger clone's protein, which differs at residue 15 from the translation of this DNA, likely because of a read error; what is shown is the protein translated from the DNA. V usage is TRDV2 and J usage is TRDJ1; TRDD3 agrees at 9 bases. The germline V gene encodes CDR1 GEAIGNYY and CDR2 EKD. The CDR3 runs 16 residues. The CDR3, as DNA: TGTGCCTGTACCGGGGGATACAGTAGAGGAACCGATAAACTCACCTTT. Amino acid sequence: CACTGGYSRGTDKLTF.

Turning to this clone: The protein recorded in TCRdb matches a much larger clone and deviates from this DNA's translation at residue 4, suggesting a read error; the protein here is obtained by translating the DNA. This chain joins TRDV1 and TRDJ1; 9 bases map to TRDD3. The J gene was missing in TCRdb and was found by matching the end of the DNA to germline. This CDR3 has 18 residues. The V gene's germline CDR1 is TSWWSYY and CDR2 QGS. CDR3 loop: CALREFAWGMKTTDKLIF. Here the CDR3 DNA reads TGTGCTCTTAGGGAATTCGCCTGGGGGATGAAGACGACCGATAAACTCATCTTT.

The table lists this clone with many counts. The chain carries TRDV1 and TRDJ1; D is ambiguous. This CDR3 spans 16 amino acids. Germline V gene lookup returns CDR1 TSWWSYY and CDR2 QGS. V was pared by 4 bases and J by 0 bases, with 15 bases between. CDR3 amino acids: CALGAPLTPYTDKLIF. CDR3 coding DNA: TGTGCTCTTGGGGCGCCACTTACTCCGTACACCGATAAACTCATCTTT.

This clone is categorized as medium-sized. This sample also contains other DNA sequences that code for the same CDR3. This sequence joins TRDV1 and TRDJ1; 11 bases fit TRDD3. The germline CDR1 and CDR2 sequences are TSWWSYY and QGS. This CDR3 comprises 22 residues. The junction had 23 bases not matched to a gene; V was cut back by 3 bases and J by 2 bases. CDR3 region: CALGDLFPTGGNGGYGTDKLIF. CDR3 coding DNA: TGTGCTCTTGGGGATTTATTTCCTACGGGGGGCAATGGGGGATACGGTACCGATAAACTCATCTTT.

Notes on this clone: TCRdb lists the protein of a much larger clone for this DNA, which differs at residue 17, so this is likely a read error; the protein given here is translated from the DNA itself. The chain combines TRDV1 with TRDJ1; 9 bases are a match to TRDD2. TCRdb does not report a J gene; here it was assigned by matching the DNA to germline references. The trim removed 4 bases at V and 3 bases at J, leaving 27 bases unmatched. CDR1 is TSWWSYY, CDR2 QGS, per germline. The CDR3 is made up of 22 amino acids. This CDR3 reads CALGALAFLQFLRGGSADKLIF. CDR3 in DNA: TGTGCTCTTGGGGCCTTGGCCTTCCTACAATTTCTCCGGGGAGGGTCGGCCGATAAACTCATCTTT.

A remark on this clone: The mismatch at residue 21 between this DNA's translation and the TCRdb protein of a much larger clone likely reflects a read error; the protein shown is translated from the DNA. The J segment was not called; the V segment is TRDV1; the table's D gene call, TRDD3, was not cross checked with the DNA. CDR1 and CDR2 from the germline V gene are TSWWSYY and QGS. The CDR3 runs to 24 residues. CDR3 in DNA: TGTGCTCTTGGGGAGTTCCGACTACGGTTTGGAGTGCTGGGGGATAAAGGTCGAGGCGATAACCTCATCTTT. It codes for CALGEFRLRFGVLGDKGRGDNLIF.

Remarks on this clone: TCRdb attributes to this sequence the protein of a much larger clone, which differs from the DNA translation at residue 11; a read error is likely, and the protein displayed is translated from the DNA. The chain combines TRDV2 with TRDJ1; D not resolved. The J gene, left out of TCRdb, was set here by checking the DNA against germline. Germline CDR1 is GEAIGNYY and CDR2 is EKD. This CDR3 spans 14 amino acids. CDR3 residues: CACDHLDHTDRLIF. The CDR3 DNA sequence: TGTGCCTGTGACCATCTCGACCACACCGATAGACTCATCTTT.

Remarks on this clone: TCRdb's protein for this DNA is that of a much larger clone and differs from the translation at residue 14, likely a read error; the protein shown is the DNA translation. Called V gene: TRDV2; the J gene was not called; TRDD3 reflects the table's D call only, with no check against the DNA. This CDR3 comprises 16 residues. CDR1 GEAIGNYY and CDR2 EKD come from the germline V gene. The CDR3 sequence: CACDTTGGYGSHKPIF. Here the CDR3 DNA reads TGTGCCTGTGACACGACTGGGGGATACGGTTCCCATAAACCCATCTTT.

There are many counts of this clone. This chain joins TRDV1 and TRDJ1; TRDD3 might be the D (7 bases). The CDR3 totals 23 residues. Germline values: CDR1 TSWWSYY, CDR2 QGS. V was shortened by 5 bases and J by 5 bases, with 42 bases between the two germline ends. CDR3 sequence reads: CALGLKLRPSRAERGMREDKLIF. The CDR3 nucleotides are TGTGCTCTTGGGCTCAAACTCCGGCCTTCCAGAGCCGAAAGGGGGATGAGGGAAGATAAACTCATCTTT.

Worth noting for this clone: A far larger clone is off by one base, so a read error is likely. Additional DNA sequences in this sample encode the identical CDR3. V usage is TRDV1 and J usage is TRDJ1; TRDD3 agrees at 9 bases. Here the J gene came from matching the DNA to germline, since TCRdb omits it. The CDR3 totals 25 residues. Germline assignment: CDR1 TSWWSYY and CDR2 QGS. CDR3 in amino acids: CALGERVLGFGPPVLGDPYTDKLIF. The CDR3 nucleotides read TGTGCTCTCGGGGAAAGGGTTCTGGGTTTCGGTCCTCCCGTACTGGGGGACCCCTACACCGATAAACTCATCTTT.

This clone was counted at least ten times. With only one base between it and a far larger clone, this is likely a read error. Other nucleotide sequences from this sample produce the same CDR3. The V gene is TRDV2, but the J gene lacks a call; the table's D gene call, TRDD3, was not cross checked with the DNA. The CDR3 contains 21 residues. Germline CDR1 and CDR2: GEAIGNYY and EKD. DNA of the CDR3: TGTGCCTGTGACACAGTTTCCTACGCTGAAGGGCGGCCCTCATACACCGATAAGCTCATCTTT. The encoded protein is CACDTVSYAEGRPSYTDKLIF.

With regard to this clone: The protein that TCRdb holds for this DNA derives from a much larger clone and differs from the translated DNA at residue 9, which likely indicates a read error; the protein shown here is translated from the DNA. The rearrangement joins TRDV2 to TRDJ1; perhaps TRDD3 as D (6 bases). TCRdb leaves out the J gene; it was filled in here by matching the DNA to germline. From germline, CDR1 is GEAIGNYY and CDR2 EKD. The CDR3 has 15 amino acids. With 3 bases removed from V and 1 base from J, the gap between germline ends came to 14 bases. The CDR3 region has the DNA TGTGCCTGTGACCTTCTGGGGATTGGCACCGATAAACTCATCTTT. This encodes CACDLLGIGTDKLIF.

With regard to this clone: A far larger clone lies a single base away; this is likely a read error. This CDR3 is also generated by other DNA sequences in the sample. No J gene was named, though the V gene is TRDV1; TRDD3 was called by the table and not checked on the DNA. Germline CDR1 reads TSWWSYY; CDR2 reads QGS. The CDR3 runs 22 residues. CDR3 nucleotide sequence: TGTGCTCTTGGGGAACTTACCCCCCGTAAGTTCAGTAAGGATCCTCTTCCCGATAAACTCATCTTC. As protein: CALGELTPRKFSKDPLPDKLIF.

As concerns this clone: With a far larger clone one base away, a read error is the likely cause. The same CDR3 is also encoded by other DNA sequences in this sample. The CDR3 nucleotides are TGTGCCTGTGACATTGTCGTACCTGGGGGATACCGAGAGAGCGATAAGCTCATCTTT. Translated, it gives CACDIVVPGGYRESDKLIF. No J gene was assigned, while the V gene was called as TRDV2; the D segment call TRDD3 is taken from the table without a DNA check. Germline V gives CDR1 GEAIGNYY, CDR2 EKD. The CDR3 loop spans 19 amino acids.

This clone was observed a few times. For this DNA, TCRdb reports the protein of a much larger clone, which diverges at residue 12, most likely from a read error; the protein presented here is translated directly from the DNA. V gene TRDV2 combines with J gene TRDJ1, with D possibly called TRDD2 or TRDD3 (5 bases each). In the absence of a J gene in TCRdb, the DNA was matched to germline to assign it here. The V end was cut by 0 bases, the J end by 9 bases, with 19 bases between. The CDR3 has 15 amino acids. The germline V gene encodes CDR1 GEAIGNYY and CDR2 EKD. CDR3 DNA sequence: TGTGCCTGTGACACCGGAGACCTGGGTCCTTCAGAACTCATCTTT. Protein: CACDTGDLGPSELIF.

This clone turned up a few times. The protein held in TCRdb is that of a much larger clone and does not match this DNA's translation at residue 3, likely because of a read error; the protein shown is translated from the DNA. The genes are TRDV2 and TRDJ1; D might be TRDD3 (5 bases). The J gene, missing from TCRdb, was assigned here through DNA to germline matching. The CDR3 consists of 16 residues. From germline, CDR1 is GEAIGNYY and CDR2 EKD. The CDR3 sequence: CASDTVDGGRADKLIF. The DNA for the CDR3 is TGTGCCAGTGACACCGTCGACGGGGGTAGGGCGGATAAACTCATCTTT.

Concerning this clone itself: Its ends do not fully match the called genes, so a read error is possible. The rearrangement uses TRDV1 and TRDJ1; the match to TRDD3 covers 10 bases. Germline matching of the DNA provided the J gene here, since TCRdb leaves it blank. Germline V gene lookup returns CDR1 TSWWSYY and CDR2 QGS. This CDR3 has 20 amino acids. The CDR3 DNA is TGCTCTGGGGAAATGAACACCGGGGGATACGCAGTAAGGTACACCGATAAACTCATCTTT. It is translated as CSGEMNTGGYAVRYTDKLIF.

On this clone: This likely reflects a read error, since a far larger clone is one base away. In the same sample, other DNA sequences code for this CDR3. This rearrangement joins TRDV1 to TRDJ1, with 12 bases that match TRDD3. TCRdb offers no J gene call, so here the DNA was matched to germline to obtain one. The CDR3 contains 19 residues. Germline loops: CDR1 TSWWSYY, CDR2 QGS. The CDR3 nucleotides are TGTGCTCTTGGGGGATGGTACTGGGGGATACCCGGCCCGTCCGACAAACTCATCTTT. This encodes CALGGWYWGIPGPSDKLIF.

This clone was counted only a few times. A far bigger clonotype differs at one base, so this is likely a read error. The same CDR3 can be traced to other DNA sequences in this sample. The J gene went uncalled, whereas the V gene is TRDV1; TRDD3, the table's D call, was not compared with the DNA. The germline V gene encodes CDR1 TSWWSYY and CDR2 QGS. This CDR3 has 16 residues. The CDR3 reads CALGNNWGIHVDKLIF. The CDR3 region has the DNA TGTGCTCTTGGGAATAACTGGGGGATACACGTCGATAAGCTCATCTTT.

This clone was observed a handful of times. This DNA translates differently at residue 19 from the TCRdb protein, which is that of a much larger clone; a read error is likely, and the protein shown is the DNA's own translation. The chain links TRDV1 to TRDJ1; TRDD3 matches 12 bases. TCRdb lists no J gene, so it was determined here by aligning the DNA to germline. Germline V gene sequence: CDR1 TSWWSYY, CDR2 QGS. The junction had 31 bases not matched to a gene; V was cut back by 5 bases and J by 3 bases. The CDR3 runs 24 residues. CDR3 in DNA: TGTGCTCTTGGGCCACCCCCTCCTTCCTCCACCTCCTACTGGGGGATACACTACGCCGATAAACTCATCTTT. This gives the protein CALGPPPPSSTSYWGIHYADKLIF.

A word on this clone: A far more abundant clone sits one base away, making this likely a read error. Other DNA sequences in the same sample also yield this CDR3. The J gene is TRDJ1, the V gene TRDV2, with 7 bases fitting TRDD3. The J gene was not available in TCRdb and was assigned here by matching the DNA to germline segments. This CDR3 contains 18 residues. Per germline, CDR1 GEAIGNYY and CDR2 EKD. The CDR3 is CACDTMEGGSPYTDKLIF. The CDR3 DNA reads TGTGCCTGTGACACGATGGAAGGGGGATCCCCGTACACTGATAAACTCATCTTT.